The 31 T cell receptor beta chains in this list originate from one sample, sequenced in a study of CD4 T cells in relation to SARS-CoV-2 and coronaviruses. The method was immunoSEQ multiplex PCR; TCRdb's version includes in-frame clones alone and lacks a portion of them. The top ten hold more than 1.5% of the sample, which has around 70,000 clones, around 86% seen once. Before the COVID-19 pandemic, during about 2011-2019, CD4+ T cells were taken from unexposed donors. The source material was memory CD4+ T cells from PBMCs. The source is a human donor in good health.

CDR3 nucleotides: TGTGCCAGCAGCTGGTGGGGGGACACTGAAGCTTTCTTT. Protein sequence: CASSWWGDTEAFF. The V and J genes are TRBV7-9 and TRBJ1-1; the D gene is possibly TRBD1 (5 bases). V lost 4 bases to trimming and J lost 3 bases, with 9 bases between them. The CDR3 is 13 amino acids. Germline assignment: CDR1 SEHNR and CDR2 FQNEAQ (reference sequence).

The chain couples TRBV18 to TRBJ2-7; the D call may be TRBD1 or TRBD2 (5 bases each). Trimming pared 4 bases from V and 0 bases from J, leaving 13 bases between. This CDR3 is 15 amino acids long. The germline V gene encodes CDR1 KGHSH and CDR2 LQKENI. CDR3 DNA sequence: TGTGCCAGCTCACAAGGGACGGCGAGCTCCTACGAGCAGTACTTC. Its translation is CASSQGTASSYEQYF.

This rearrangement joins TRBV6-5 to TRBJ2-7; D unresolved. CDR3 length: 14 residues. Germline values: CDR1 MNHEY, CDR2 SVGAGI. V gave up 2 bases and J gave up 2 bases, with 10 bases separating them. The CDR3: CASSYPGRTYEQYF. The CDR3 coding sequence is TGTGCCAGCAGTTACCCTGGACGTACCTACGAGCAGTACTTC.

The chain is built from TRBV7-9 and TRBJ1-2; maybe TRBD1 (5 bases). The CDR3 sequence is 10 residues long. The V gene lost 4 bases and the J gene lost 13 bases, with 10 bases spanning the gap. The germline V gene encodes CDR1 SEHNR and CDR2 FQNEAQ (reference sequence). CDR3 in amino acids: CASSSTAGTF. In nucleotides, the CDR3 is TGTGCCAGCAGCTCGACAGCCGGCACCTTC.

This clone has a single count. The chain uses TRBV7-3 and TRBJ2-3, with TRBD2 matching 10 bases. Germline assignment: CDR1 SGHTA and CDR2 FQGTGA. This CDR3 has 16 amino acids. After removal of 4 bases from V and 2 bases from J, the junction contained 6 bases not matched to a gene. The CDR3 here is CASSSSAGGITDTQYF. As DNA, the CDR3 is TGTGCCAGCAGCTCCTCAGCGGGAGGGATCACAGATACGCAGTATTTT.

The chain is built from TRBV5-5 and TRBJ2-5, with D perhaps being TRBD1 or TRBD2 (6 bases each). This CDR3 is built from 15 residues. From germline, CDR1 is SGHKS and CDR2 YYEKEE (reference sequence). V was clipped by 4 bases and J by 1 base, with 14 bases between them. The CDR3 DNA reads as TGTGCCAGCAGCCGCAGGGGCGGGGTCCAAGAGACCCAGTACTTC. This codes for CASSRRGGVQETQYF.

The rearrangement uses TRBV28 and TRBJ2-7, with TRBD2 as a possible D gene (5 bases). Germline lookup yields CDR1 MDHEN and CDR2 SYDVKM. Trimming removed 8 bases from V and 2 bases from J, with 16 bases in between. This CDR3 has 14 residues. DNA of the CDR3: TGTGCCAGCCTCACTAACGGAGGCACCTACGAGCAGTACTTC. Translation: CASLTNGGTYEQYF.

This clone was recorded only once. The chain recombines TRBV6-5 with TRBJ1-2; tentatively, D is TRBD1 (5 bases). Trimming stripped 4 bases from V and 2 bases from J, with 11 bases between. The germline gives CDR1 MNHEY, CDR2 SVGAGI. This CDR3 region has 14 residues. The CDR3 nucleotides read TGTGCCAGCAGTTCCCGGGGGGGGAACTATGGCTACACCTTC. Translated, it gives CASSSRGGNYGYTF.

V and J are TRBV5-1 and TRBJ2-5; D is perhaps TRBD2 (5 bases). Per the germline V gene, CDR1 is SGHRS and CDR2 is YFSETQ. Trimming took 7 bases from V and 5 from J, leaving 9 bases between them. The CDR3 extends over 11 amino acids. DNA of the CDR3: TGCGCCAGCCGGGGTCAGGAGACCCAGTACTTC. It encodes CASRGQETQYF.

The DNA for the CDR3 is TGTGCCAGCAGCTTGGGTAATAATCAGCCCCAGCATTTT. Its translation: CASSLGNNQPQHF. The chain has TRBV7-2 and TRBJ1-5; D is ambiguous. The CDR3 has 13 residues. The V end was cut by 3 bases, the J end by 4 bases, with 7 bases between. Per germline, CDR1 SGHTA and CDR2 FQGNSA.

This sequence joins TRBV3-1 (or the pseudogene TRBV3-2) and TRBJ2-5, with D possibly matching TRBD2 (5 bases). V was shortened by 3 bases and J by 2 bases, with 10 bases between the two germline ends. The CDR3 is 14 amino acids. Germline V CDR1 and CDR2: LGHDT, YNNKEL (reference sequence). For the CDR3, the DNA is TGTGCCAGCAGCCACGGGGTCGGGCAAGAGACCCAGTACTTC. This gives the protein CASSHGVGQETQYF.

The V gene is TRBV5-1, the J gene TRBJ1-4; TRBD1 matches 7 bases. The CDR3 totals 16 residues. CDR1 is SGHRS, CDR2 YFSETQ, per germline. Trimming removed 3 bases from V and 7 bases from J; junction bases left unmatched: 12. The CDR3 loop is CASSSTATGEGEKLFF. In DNA form, the CDR3 reads TGCGCCAGCAGCTCGACTGCTACAGGGGAGGGTGAAAAACTGTTTTTT.

The chain joins TRBV11-1 to TRBJ2-1; 11 nucleotides agree with TRBD2. The CDR3 covers 15 residues. Germline CDR1 is SGHAT and CDR2 is FQDESV (reference sequence). The V gene end was trimmed by 5 bases and the J gene end by 10 bases; junction bases not matched to a gene: 10. The CDR3 spells CASSPLSGGAGEQFF. CDR3 DNA sequence: TGTGCCAGCAGCCCCCTTAGCGGGGGGGCCGGGGAGCAGTTCTTC.

V is TRBV18 and J is TRBJ1-4, with 7 bases aligning to TRBD1. This CDR3 region has 15 residues. From germline, CDR1 is KGHSH and CDR2 LQKENI. V lost 5 bases and J lost 6; bases outside the gene matches: 9. CDR3 DNA: TGTGCCAGCTCATTAACAGGGGTCCTCGATGAAAAACTGTTTTTT. This gives the protein CASSLTGVLDEKLFF.

The CDR3 protein is CSVEGFTGELFF. The CDR3 DNA is TGCAGCGTTGAAGGGTTTACCGGGGAGCTGTTTTTT. The rearrangement uses TRBV29-1 and TRBJ2-2; D is undetermined. CDR1 is SQVTM and CDR2 is ANQGSEA in the germline V gene. This CDR3 is 12 amino acids long. Deletions cut 1 base from V and 5 bases from J, with 5 bases between.

This chain links TRBV28 with TRBJ2-7, with 8 positions matching TRBD1. From germline, CDR1 is MDHEN and CDR2 SYDVKM. The CDR3 is 15 residues long. Trimming cost V 8 bases and J 0 bases; bases outside gene matches: 9. The CDR3 nucleotides read TGTGCCAGCCAGGGGAGACAGGGGAGCTCCTACGAGCAGTACTTC. This sequence encodes CASQGRQGSSYEQYF.

CDR3 nucleotides: TGTGCCAGTAGTATCGAGGCAGGGGTCTACGAGCAGTACTTC. Its protein product is CASSIEAGVYEQYF. The genes are TRBV19 and TRBJ2-7; tentatively, D is TRBD1 (6 bases). This CDR3 spans 14 amino acids. Trimming pared 3 bases from V and 3 bases from J, leaving 12 bases between. Per the germline V gene, CDR1 is LNHDA and CDR2 is SQIVND (reference sequence).

This sequence joins TRBV7-9 and TRBJ2-1; D perhaps matches TRBD1 (6 bases). This CDR3 is 15 amino acids long. The V end was cut by 2 bases, the J end by 2 bases, with 10 bases between. The V gene's germline CDR1 is SEHNR and CDR2 FQNEAQ (reference sequence). CDR3 sequence (DNA): TGTGCCAGCAGCTTACGTGGGGACACCTACAATGAGCAGTTCTTC. Translating it yields CASSLRGDTYNEQFF.

This clone is a singleton in its sample. The chain recombines TRBV7-2 with TRBJ2-1; weak D call: TRBD1 (6 bases). V lost 4 bases, J lost 0 bases, and 22 bases lay in between. Per germline, CDR1 SGHTA and CDR2 FQGNSA. The CDR3 has 19 residues. The chain's CDR3 is CASSSPPGHLMSSYNEQFF. In DNA, the CDR3 is TGTGCCAGCAGCTCCCCACCGGGACACCTTATGAGCTCCTACAATGAGCAGTTCTTC.

The chain is built from TRBV30 and TRBJ2-7; D may be TRBD1 (5 bases). The germline V gene has CDR1 GTSNPN and CDR2 SVGIG (reference sequence). The CDR3 is 14 residues long. V lost 7 bases and J lost 5, with 21 bases in between. In DNA, the CDR3 is TGTGCCTATTTACGAAACCGCAGGGCCCACGAGCAGTACTTC. This codes for CAYLRNRRAHEQYF. The full variable domain, in which reference TRBV30 and TRBJ2-7 provide the parts outside the CDR3, is SQTIHQWPATLVQPVGSPLSLECTVEGTSNPNLYWYRQAAGRGLQLLFYSVGIGQISSEVPQNLSASRPQDRQFILSSKKLLLSDSGFYLCAYLRNRRAHEQYFGPGTRLTVT.

This chain connects TRBV7-3 to TRBJ2-3; 12 bases align to TRBD1. Germline CDR1 reads SGHTA; CDR2 reads FQGTGA. The CDR3 length is 18 residues. Losses at the gene ends were 6 bases for V and 3 bases for J; bases not matched to a gene: 13. The CDR3 DNA sequence: TGTGCCAGCAGTCCTACCCTTGGGACAGGGGGCAGGACAGATACGCAGTATTTT. Translation: CASSPTLGTGGRTDTQYF.

This chain links TRBV25-1 with TRBJ2-2, with a weak D call TRBD2 (5 bases). The CDR3 loop spans 16 amino acids. CDR1 MGHDK and CDR2 SYGVNS come from the germline V gene. V lost 1 base, J lost 6 bases, and 15 bases lay in between. CDR3 coding DNA: TGTGCCAGCAGTGAATCCCGCGGGTTTTTGTCCGGGGAGCTGTTTTTT. It codes for CASSESRGFLSGELFF.

CDR3 in amino acids: CAWSAGQYYGYTF. CDR3 nucleotide sequence: TGTGCCTGGAGTGCCGGACAATACTATGGCTACACCTTC. The rearrangement joins TRBV30 to TRBJ1-2, with D possibly matching TRBD1 (5 bases). Germline CDR1 and CDR2: GTSNPN and SVGIG (reference sequence). V was trimmed by 1 base and J by 3 bases, leaving 9 bases between them. The CDR3 extends over 13 amino acids.

The CDR3 DNA follows: TGTGCCAGCAGTGCGGGGAGCGGGGGACCCCCTAGCACAGATACGCAGTATTTT. This codes for CASSAGSGGPPSTDTQYF. This rearrangement joins TRBV6-8 to TRBJ2-3; TRBD2 matches 8 bases. The germline gives CDR1 MNHGY, CDR2 SAAAGT. The V and J ends lost 5 bases and 0 bases, in that order; junction bases with no gene match: 13. The CDR3 has 18 amino acids.

The CDR3, as DNA: TGTGCCAGCACCGGGACGGGTAATGAAAAACTGTTTTTT. Protein sequence: CASTGTGNEKLFF. The rearrangement joins TRBV2 to TRBJ1-4; tentative D call: TRBD1 (5 bases). Germline lookup yields CDR1 SNHLY and CDR2 FYNNEI. The CDR3 spans 13 residues. With 7 bases removed from V and 4 bases from J, the gap between germline ends came to 10 bases.

This clone was counted a few times. This chain connects TRBV19 to TRBJ1-1; D is uncertain. Germline V gene sequence: CDR1 LNHDA, CDR2 SQIVND (reference sequence). This CDR3 spans 13 amino acids. V lost 8 bases, J lost 0 bases, and 10 bases lay in between. The CDR3 loop reads CASSSGMNTEAFF. CDR3 sequence (DNA): TGTGCCAGTTCGAGTGGGATGAACACTGAAGCTTTCTTT.

J is TRBJ1-1 and V is TRBV2; 8 bases agree with TRBD1. V trimming: 7 bases; J trimming: 4 bases; junction bases outside the gene matches: 11. This CDR3 has 15 amino acids. Germline V gene data show CDR1 as SNHLY and CDR2 as FYNNEI. The CDR3 loop is CASIPGQGRSTEAFF. Here the CDR3 DNA reads TGTGCCAGCATCCCAGGACAGGGTCGGTCCACTGAAGCTTTCTTT. Full variable domain (rest looked up from reference TRBV2 and TRBJ1-1): EPEVTQTPSHQVTQMGQEVILRCVPISNHLYFYWYRQILGQKVEFLVSFYNNEISEKSEIFDDQFSVERPDGSNFTLKIRSTKLEDSAMYFCASIPGQGRSTEAFFGQGTRLTVV.

The rearrangement uses TRBV5-6 and TRBJ1-2; 11 bases align to TRBD1. With V trimmed by 4 bases and J by 6 bases, 8 bases remained unmatched. Per germline, CDR1 SGHDT and CDR2 YYEEEE. This CDR3 is built from 15 residues. The CDR3 sequence is CASSLPGQGVHGYTF. CDR3 DNA sequence: TGTGCCAGCAGCCTACCGGGACAGGGGGTACATGGCTACACCTTC.

A single count supports this clone. The chain uses TRBV5-4 and TRBJ2-2, with 9 bases identical to TRBD1. The CDR3 has 17 amino acids. Per germline, CDR1 SGHNT and CDR2 YYREEE (reference sequence). V gave up 3 bases and J gave up 1 base; unmatched junction bases: 7. CDR3 nucleotide sequence: TGTGCCAGCAGCTCGTCGGGGACAGGGAGGAACACCGGGGAGCTGTTTTTT. Translation: CASSSSGTGRNTGELFF. The full variable domain, with the rest looked up from reference TRBV5-4 and TRBJ2-2, is ETGVTQSPTHLIKTRGQQVTLRCSSQSGHNTVSWYQQALGQGPQFIFQYYREEENGRGNFPPRFSGLQFPNYSSELNVNALELDDSALYLCASSSSGTGRNTGELFFGEGSRLTVL.

V is TRBV5-1 and J is TRBJ2-7; D remains ambiguous. This CDR3 has 14 amino acids. CDR1 is SGHRS, CDR2 YFSETQ, per germline. With 2 bases removed from V and 7 bases from J, the gap between germline ends came to 16 bases. This CDR3 is CASSFLRNSEEQYF. The CDR3 DNA sequence: TGCGCCAGCAGCTTCTTGCGCAATAGTGAGGAGCAGTACTTC.

The chain has TRBV19 and TRBJ2-7, with 9 nucleotides matching TRBD1. V lost 4 bases, J lost 1 base, and 5 bases stayed unmatched. Germline CDR1 and CDR2: LNHDA and SQIVND (reference sequence). The CDR3 covers 15 residues. CDR3 nucleotides: TGTGCCAGTAGTAGACCGGGACAGGGTTCCTACGAGCAGTACTTC. Translation: CASSRPGQGSYEQYF.